These 14 T cell receptor beta chains came from one sample sequenced in a study of T cell responses to AZD1222 COVID-19 vaccine. The method was immunoSEQ multiplex PCR; TCRdb's version includes in-frame clones alone and lacks a portion of them. This sample has some 99,000 clones, with about 88% found just once. The material sequenced was peripheral blood, taken on day 0 of AZD1222 vaccination. The receptors derive from an adult in good health.

The V call is TRBV5-4, the J call TRBJ2-6, with D possibly matching TRBD1 (5 bases). Trimming cost V 2 bases and J 0 bases, with 9 bases left between them. Germline V gene sequence: CDR1 SGHNT, CDR2 YYREEE (reference sequence). The CDR3 runs 16 residues. CDR3 in amino acids: CASSFSGSSGANVLTF. CDR3 in DNA: TGTGCCAGCAGCTTTTCAGGGTCCTCTGGGGCCAACGTCCTGACTTTC.

V gene TRBV30 combines with J gene TRBJ2-2; unclear D gene. Germline V gene sequence: CDR1 GTSNPN, CDR2 SVGIG (reference sequence). The ends were cut back, 3 bases at V and 6 bases at J, with 5 bases in the middle. The CDR3 has 11 residues. The CDR3 nucleotides are TGTGCCTGGAGCGGGCCCGGGGAGCTGTTTTTT. Its translation is CAWSGPGELFF.

The chain employs TRBV5-1 and TRBJ2-2, with 9 bases matching TRBD1. The junction had 9 bases not matched to a gene; V was cut back by 7 bases and J by 5 bases. CDR1 and CDR2 (germline): SGHRS, YFSETQ. CDR3 length: 15 amino acids. CDR3 protein: CASAGGQGLTGELFF. CDR3 coding DNA: TGCGCCAGCGCCGGGGGACAGGGATTGACCGGGGAGCTGTTTTTT.

This rearrangement joins TRBV15 to TRBJ1-1; TRBD1 is a possible D gene (5 bases). The CDR3 sequence is 16 residues long. Germline CDR1 and CDR2: LNHNV and YYDKDF (reference sequence). Trimming stripped 1 base from V and 5 bases from J, with 17 bases between. This CDR3 is CATSRGGSYGGTEAFF. As DNA, the CDR3 is TGTGCCACCAGCAGAGGGGGATCCTACGGGGGAACTGAAGCTTTCTTT. Variable domain in full (rest from reference TRBV15 and TRBJ1-1): DAMVIQNPRYQVTQFGKPVTLSCSQTLNHNVMYWYQQKSSQAPKLLFHYYDKDFNNEADTPDNFQSRRPNTSFCFLDIRSPGLGDTAMYLCATSRGGSYGGTEAFFGQGTRLTVV.

The chain links TRBV29-1 to TRBJ2-3; tentative D call: TRBD1 (5 bases). This CDR3 spans 14 amino acids. V dropped 1 base and J dropped 4 bases, with 12 bases sitting between them. Germline lookup yields CDR1 SQVTM and CDR2 ANQGSEA. In DNA form, the CDR3 reads TGCAGCGTTGAAGGGGCAGGGAACGCAGATACGCAGTATTTT. As protein: CSVEGAGNADTQYF.

This chain connects TRBV5-1 to TRBJ1-2, with a weak D call TRBD1 (6 bases). V was pared by 0 bases and J by 3 bases, with 9 bases between. This CDR3 spans 14 amino acids. Germline assignment: CDR1 SGHRS and CDR2 YFSETQ. The chain's CDR3 is CASSLEGGDYGYTF. The CDR3 DNA reads TGCGCCAGCAGCTTGGAGGGGGGAGACTATGGCTACACCTTC.

The chain joins TRBV6-5 to TRBJ1-3; D remains ambiguous. The CDR3 runs to 13 residues. The V end was cut by 8 bases, the J end by 0 bases, with 8 bases between. CDR1 is MNHEY and CDR2 is SVGAGI in the germline V gene. CDR3 in amino acids: CASWESSGNTIYF. CDR3 bases: TGTGCCAGCTGGGAGAGCTCTGGAAACACCATATATTTT.

The V and J genes are TRBV7-6 and TRBJ2-3; 14 positions match TRBD2. V shed 3 bases and J 6 bases; nucleotides not matched to a gene: 5. CDR1 is SGHVS, CDR2 FNYEAQ, per germline. This CDR3 has 16 residues. CDR3 in DNA: TGTGCCAGCAGCTTGGGGACTAGCGGGAGTCGGGATACGCAGTATTTT. Translation gives CASSLGTSGSRDTQYF.

CDR3 residues: CAWRRSDTEAFF. The CDR3 DNA follows: TGTGCCTGGAGAAGATCGGACACTGAAGCTTTCTTT. This chain connects TRBV30 to TRBJ1-1; D not certain. CDR3 length equals 12 residues. Germline V gene lookup returns CDR1 GTSNPN and CDR2 SVGIG (reference sequence). V lost 3 bases and J 3 bases, leaving 8 bases between the germline ends.

This clone was seen a single time. The V and J genes are TRBV27 and TRBJ2-7, with D hard to call. CDR3 length: 16 amino acids. Trimming removed 0 bases at V and 4 bases at J, with 16 bases between. CDR1 MNHEY and CDR2 SMNVEV come from the germline V gene (reference sequence). The CDR3 loop is CASSLSETLTIYEQYV. Written as DNA, the CDR3 is TGTGCCAGCAGTTTATCGGAGACCCTTACTATTTACGAGCAGTACGTC.

V gene TRBV11-2 combines with J gene TRBJ1-3; D unresolved. V shed 1 base and J shed 8 bases, with 6 bases lying between them. CDR1 is SGHAT and CDR2 is FQNNGV in the germline V gene. The CDR3 contains 12 residues. The CDR3 here is CASSLGGDTIYF. The CDR3 DNA reads TGTGCCAGCAGCTTAGGTGGGGACACCATATATTTT.

The V and J genes are TRBV5-4 and TRBJ2-3; no reliable D call. Germline CDR1 SGHNT, CDR2 YYREEE (reference sequence). V lost 1 base to trimming and J lost 2 bases, with 11 bases between them. The CDR3 has 15 residues. CDR3 in amino acids: CASSLSATHTDTQYF. Written as DNA, the CDR3 is TGTGCCAGCAGCTTGTCTGCCACCCACACAGATACGCAGTATTTT.

The chain uses TRBV7-2 and TRBJ2-2; D gene ambiguous. Trimming stripped 1 base from V and 0 bases from J, with 12 bases between. This CDR3 is 17 amino acids long. Per germline, CDR1 SGHTA and CDR2 FQGNSA. The DNA of the CDR3 is TGTGCCAGCAGCTTAGTCAGTAGGGCTGCGAACACCGGGGAGCTGTTTTTT. It specifies CASSLVSRAANTGELFF.

There are a few counts of this clone. The gene calls are TRBV7-9 and TRBJ1-2; D might be TRBD1 (6 bases). CDR3 length: 17 amino acids. Between the trimmed V and J ends, which lost 5 bases and 2 bases, there was a span of 21 bases. The germline V gene has CDR1 SEHNR and CDR2 FQNEAQ (reference sequence). DNA for the CDR3: TGTGCCAGCAGCCTACCGCTCAAAGGACAGCCGAACTATGGCTACACCTTC. Its protein product is CASSLPLKGQPNYGYTF. Looking up the rest from reference TRBV7-9 and TRBJ1-2 gives the full variable domain: DTGVSQNPRHKITKRGQNVTFRCDPISEHNRLYWYRQTLGQGPEFLTYFQNEAQLEKSRLLSDRFSAERPKGSFSTLEIQRTEQGDSAMYLCASSLPLKGQPNYGYTFGSGTRLTVV.